This T cell receptor (beta chain) was identified in a study of shared clonotypes between healthy human individuals. Study-wide points: Memory subsets had estimated richness that was generally smaller than that of naive subsets.

Assay used: immunoSEQ multiplex PCR; TCRdb lists only in-frame clones, some missing. The sample lists fewer than 2.5 million clones; 80% to 95% were seen once. Germline CDR1 MNHEY, CDR2 SVGAGI. The CDR3 sequence is 14 residues long. V shed 6 bases and J 1 base; nucleotides not matched to a gene: 5. Details on this clone: Its matching antigen is unknown. This CDR3 is also generated by other DNA sequences in the sample.

The J gene is TRBJ2-7, the V gene TRBV6-5, with 8 bases matching TRBD2. The source of this sequence is a man younger than 35 in good health. Some clones in this sample may be carry-over from other donors' samples. Sequencing was carried out using naive CD4+ T cells from PBMCs. Subset described: CD45RA+ positively selected. In DNA form, the CDR3 reads TGTGCCAGCAGCCGAAGCGGGGGTTCCTACGAGCAGTACTTC. Translation gives CASSRSGGSYEQYF.